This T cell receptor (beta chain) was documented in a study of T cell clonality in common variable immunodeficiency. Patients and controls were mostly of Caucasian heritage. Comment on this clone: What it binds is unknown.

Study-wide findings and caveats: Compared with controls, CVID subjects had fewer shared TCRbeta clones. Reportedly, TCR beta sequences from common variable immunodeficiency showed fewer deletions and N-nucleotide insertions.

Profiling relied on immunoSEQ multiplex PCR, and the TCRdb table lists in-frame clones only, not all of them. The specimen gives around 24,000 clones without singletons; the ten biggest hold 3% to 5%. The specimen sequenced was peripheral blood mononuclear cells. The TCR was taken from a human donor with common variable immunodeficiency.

The CDR3 sequence is CAWSPRDTGELFF. The covered CDR3 bases are TGTGCCTGGAGCCCACGGGACACCGGGGAG. The rearrangement uses TRBV30 and TRBJ2-2; D gene unclear. The CDR3 goes on 3 residues after the read ends, and that part is filled in from the germline J gene. CDR3 length equals 13 residues. V dropped 3 bases and J dropped 3 bases, with 8 bases sitting between them. Per germline, CDR1 GTSNPN and CDR2 SVGIG (reference sequence). Full variable domain (remainder filled in from reference TRBV30 and TRBJ2-2): SQTIHQWPATLVQPVGSPLSLECTVEGTSNPNLYWYRQAAGRGLQLLFYSVGIGQISSEVPQNLSASRPQDRQFILSSKKLLLSDSGFYLCAWSPRDTGELFFGEGSRLTVL.